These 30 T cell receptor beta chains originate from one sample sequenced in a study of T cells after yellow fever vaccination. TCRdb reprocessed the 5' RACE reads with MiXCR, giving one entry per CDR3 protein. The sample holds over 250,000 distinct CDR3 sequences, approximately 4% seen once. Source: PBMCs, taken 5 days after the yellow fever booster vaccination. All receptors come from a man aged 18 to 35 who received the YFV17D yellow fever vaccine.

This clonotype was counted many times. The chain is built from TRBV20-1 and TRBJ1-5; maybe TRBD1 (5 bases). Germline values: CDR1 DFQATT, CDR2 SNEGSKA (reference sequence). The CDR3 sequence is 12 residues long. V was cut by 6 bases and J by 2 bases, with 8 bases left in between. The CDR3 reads CSASQGNQPQHF. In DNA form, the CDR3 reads TGCAGTGCGTCACAGGGCAATCAGCCCCAGCATTTT.

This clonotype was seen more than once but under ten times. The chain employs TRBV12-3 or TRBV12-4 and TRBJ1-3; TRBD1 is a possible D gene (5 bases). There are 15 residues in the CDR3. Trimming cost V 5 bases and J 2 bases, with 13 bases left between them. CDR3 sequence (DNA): TGTGCCAGCAGTAGACAGTCAATAGCTGGAAACACCATATATTTT. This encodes CASSRQSIAGNTIYF.

The CDR3 here is CASTIWATHTGELFF. In DNA form, the CDR3 reads TGCGCCAGCACGATCTGGGCGACCCACACCGGGGAGCTGTTTTTT. The chain is built from TRBV5-1 and TRBJ2-2; D gene ambiguous. The V gene lost 6 bases and the J gene lost 3 bases, with 15 bases spanning the gap. This CDR3 contains 15 residues. The germline CDR1 and CDR2 sequences are SGHRS and YFSETQ.

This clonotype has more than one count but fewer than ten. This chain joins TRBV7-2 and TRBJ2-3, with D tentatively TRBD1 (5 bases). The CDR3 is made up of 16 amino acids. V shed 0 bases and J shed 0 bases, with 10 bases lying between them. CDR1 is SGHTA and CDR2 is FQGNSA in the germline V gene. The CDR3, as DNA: TGTGCCAGCAGCTTAGCGCCGTGGGGCAGCACAGATACGCAGTATTTT. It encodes CASSLAPWGSTDTQYF.

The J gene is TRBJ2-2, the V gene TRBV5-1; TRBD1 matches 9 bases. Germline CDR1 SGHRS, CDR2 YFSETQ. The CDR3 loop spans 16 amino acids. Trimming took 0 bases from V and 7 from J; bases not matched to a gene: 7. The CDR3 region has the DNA TGCGCCAGCAGCTTGGATAACAGGGGGCGCAGCGGGGAGCTGTTTTTT. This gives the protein CASSLDNRGRSGELFF.

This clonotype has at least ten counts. CDR3 nucleotide sequence: TGTGCCAGCGAAACTAGCGGGCGGGGGTCCGGGCAGTACTTC. Encoded protein: CASETSGRGSGQYF. The chain couples TRBV6-2 or TRBV6-3 to TRBJ2-7; TRBD2 aligns across 9 bases. J lost 9 bases, V lost 8 bases, and 14 bases had no gene match. CDR3 length equals 14 residues. Germline CDR1 reads MNHEY; CDR2 reads SVGEGT.

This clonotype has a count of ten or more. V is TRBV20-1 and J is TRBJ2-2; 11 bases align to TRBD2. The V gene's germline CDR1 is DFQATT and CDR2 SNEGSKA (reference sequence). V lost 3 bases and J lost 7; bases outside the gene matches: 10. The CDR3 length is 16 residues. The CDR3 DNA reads TGCAGTGCTAGTCGACTAGCGGGGAGAGTGGACGGGGAGCTGTTTTTT. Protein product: CSASRLAGRVDGELFF.

The CDR3 bases are TGCGCCAGCAGGACACCGGGACTCCGCCCGGGGAATGAGCAGTTCTTC. The encoded protein is CASRTPGLRPGNEQFF. J is TRBJ2-1 and V is TRBV10-1, with a possible D match to TRBD2 (6 bases). Germline CDR1 and CDR2: WNHNN and SYGVQD (reference sequence). V lost 6 bases, J lost 7 bases, and 22 bases lay in between. This CDR3 contains 16 residues.

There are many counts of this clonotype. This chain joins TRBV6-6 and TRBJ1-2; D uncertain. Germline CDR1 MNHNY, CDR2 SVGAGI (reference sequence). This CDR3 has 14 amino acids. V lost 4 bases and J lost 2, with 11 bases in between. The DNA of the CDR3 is TGTGCCAGCAGTTTTACCAGGAGAAACTATGGCTACACCTTC. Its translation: CASSFTRRNYGYTF.

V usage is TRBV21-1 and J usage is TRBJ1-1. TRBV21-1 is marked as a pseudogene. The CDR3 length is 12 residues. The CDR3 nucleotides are TGTGCCAGCAGCAAAGTAAAAGGGTTTGCTTTCTTT. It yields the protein CASSKVKGFAFF.

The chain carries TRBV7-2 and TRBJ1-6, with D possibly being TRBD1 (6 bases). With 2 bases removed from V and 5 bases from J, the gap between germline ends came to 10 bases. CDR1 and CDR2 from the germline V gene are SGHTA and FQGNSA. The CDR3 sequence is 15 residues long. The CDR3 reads CASSLTGNHNSPLHF. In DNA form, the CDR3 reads TGTGCCAGCAGCTTAACAGGGAACCATAATTCACCCCTCCACTTT.

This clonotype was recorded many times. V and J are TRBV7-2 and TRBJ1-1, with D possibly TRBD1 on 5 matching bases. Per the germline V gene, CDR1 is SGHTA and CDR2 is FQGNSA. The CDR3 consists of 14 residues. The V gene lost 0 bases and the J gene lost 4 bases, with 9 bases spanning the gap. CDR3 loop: CASSLAWRGTEAFF. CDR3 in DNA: TGTGCCAGCAGCTTAGCCTGGAGGGGCACTGAAGCTTTCTTT.

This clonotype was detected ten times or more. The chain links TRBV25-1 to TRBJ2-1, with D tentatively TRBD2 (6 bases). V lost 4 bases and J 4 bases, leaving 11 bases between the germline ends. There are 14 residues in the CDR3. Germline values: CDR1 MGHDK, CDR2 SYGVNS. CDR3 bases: TGTGCCAGCAGTGTGGGGGGTCGGTACAATGAGCAGTTCTTC. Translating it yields CASSVGGRYNEQFF.

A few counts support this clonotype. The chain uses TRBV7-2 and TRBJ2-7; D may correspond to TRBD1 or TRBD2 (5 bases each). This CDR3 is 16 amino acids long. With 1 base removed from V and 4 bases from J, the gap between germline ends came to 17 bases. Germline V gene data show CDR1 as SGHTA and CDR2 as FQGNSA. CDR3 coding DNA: TGTGCCAGCAGCTTAGGGGACGGTCTGATGGGATACGAGCAGTACTTC. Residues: CASSLGDGLMGYEQYF.

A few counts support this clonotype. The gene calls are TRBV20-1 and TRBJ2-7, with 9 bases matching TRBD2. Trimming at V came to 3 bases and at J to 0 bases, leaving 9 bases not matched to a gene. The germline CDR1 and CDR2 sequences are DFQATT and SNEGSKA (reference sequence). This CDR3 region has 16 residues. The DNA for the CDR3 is TGCAGTGCTAGTCGAGGTCTAGCGGGGTACTCCTACGAGCAGTACTTC. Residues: CSASRGLAGYSYEQYF.

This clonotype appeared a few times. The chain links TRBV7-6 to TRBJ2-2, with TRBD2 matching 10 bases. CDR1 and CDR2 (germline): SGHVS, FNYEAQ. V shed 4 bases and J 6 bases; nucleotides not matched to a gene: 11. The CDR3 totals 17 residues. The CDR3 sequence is CASSSNPGTSAPGELFF. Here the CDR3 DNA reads TGTGCCAGCAGCTCCAATCCCGGGACTAGCGCCCCCGGGGAGCTGTTTTTT.

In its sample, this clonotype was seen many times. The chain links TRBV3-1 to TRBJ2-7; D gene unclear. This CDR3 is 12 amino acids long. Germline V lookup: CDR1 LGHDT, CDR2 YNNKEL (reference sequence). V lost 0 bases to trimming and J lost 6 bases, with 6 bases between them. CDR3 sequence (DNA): TGTGCCAGCAGCCAAGATAATCGCGAGCAGTACTTC. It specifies CASSQDNREQYF.

The CDR3 is CASSLLGRGRHGYTF. The CDR3 DNA reads TGTGCCAGCAGCTTACTCGGCAGGGGGCGTCATGGCTACACCTTC. The chain links TRBV7-9 to TRBJ1-2; 8 nucleotides line up with TRBD1. V dropped 2 bases and J dropped 6; count of bases not matched to a gene: 8. This CDR3 has 15 residues. Germline V gene data show CDR1 as SEHNR and CDR2 as FQNEAQ (reference sequence).

CDR3 nucleotides: TGTGCCAGCAGCGCCCAGGGAGTTAGTGGCTACACCTTC. It is translated as CASSAQGVSGYTF. The gene calls are TRBV7-2 and TRBJ1-2, with D tentatively TRBD1 (5 bases). Trimming left V 5 bases short and J 7 bases short, with 14 bases between. The CDR3 is made up of 13 amino acids. The germline V gene encodes CDR1 SGHTA and CDR2 FQGNSA.

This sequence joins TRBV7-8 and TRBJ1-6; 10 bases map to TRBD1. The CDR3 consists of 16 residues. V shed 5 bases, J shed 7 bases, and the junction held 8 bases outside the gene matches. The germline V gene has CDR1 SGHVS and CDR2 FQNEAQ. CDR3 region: CASSPGQGVWNSPLHF. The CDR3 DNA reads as TGTGCCAGCAGCCCAGGACAGGGGGTCTGGAATTCACCCCTCCACTTT.

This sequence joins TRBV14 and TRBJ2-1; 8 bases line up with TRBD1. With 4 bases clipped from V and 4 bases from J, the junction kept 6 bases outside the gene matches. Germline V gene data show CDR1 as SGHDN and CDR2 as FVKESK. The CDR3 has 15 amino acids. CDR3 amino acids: CASSPVGTGYNEQFF. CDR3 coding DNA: TGTGCCAGCAGCCCAGTGGGGACAGGATACAATGAGCAGTTCTTC. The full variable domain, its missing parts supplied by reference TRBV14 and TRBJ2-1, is EAGVTQFPSHSVIEKGQTVTLRCDPISGHDNLYWYRRVMGKEIKFLLHFVKESKQDESGMPNNRFLAERTGGTYSTLKVQPAELEDSGVYFCASSPVGTGYNEQFFGPGTRLTVL.

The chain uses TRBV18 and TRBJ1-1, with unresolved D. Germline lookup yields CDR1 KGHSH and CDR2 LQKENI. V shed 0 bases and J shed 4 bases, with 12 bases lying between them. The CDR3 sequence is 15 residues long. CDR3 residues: CASSPPVGVATEAFF. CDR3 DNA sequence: TGTGCCAGCTCACCACCGGTAGGTGTGGCCACTGAAGCTTTCTTT.

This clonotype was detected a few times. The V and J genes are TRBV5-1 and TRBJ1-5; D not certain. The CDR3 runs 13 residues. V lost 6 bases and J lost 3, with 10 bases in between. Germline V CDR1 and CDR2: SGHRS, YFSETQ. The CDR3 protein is CASKKGDNQPQHF. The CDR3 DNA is TGCGCCAGCAAAAAGGGAGACAATCAGCCCCAGCATTTT.

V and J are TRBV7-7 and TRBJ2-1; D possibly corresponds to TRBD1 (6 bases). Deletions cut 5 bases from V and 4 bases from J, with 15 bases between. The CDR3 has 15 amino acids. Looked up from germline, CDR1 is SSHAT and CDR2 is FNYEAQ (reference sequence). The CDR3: CASSPQGSPYNEQFF. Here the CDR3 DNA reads TGTGCCAGCAGCCCTCAGGGGTCCCCTTACAATGAGCAGTTCTTC.

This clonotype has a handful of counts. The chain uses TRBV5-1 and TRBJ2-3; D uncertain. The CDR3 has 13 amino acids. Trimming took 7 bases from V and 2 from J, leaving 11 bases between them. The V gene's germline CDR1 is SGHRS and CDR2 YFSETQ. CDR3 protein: CASGVTNTDTQYF. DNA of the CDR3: TGCGCCAGCGGAGTCACCAACACAGATACGCAGTATTTT.

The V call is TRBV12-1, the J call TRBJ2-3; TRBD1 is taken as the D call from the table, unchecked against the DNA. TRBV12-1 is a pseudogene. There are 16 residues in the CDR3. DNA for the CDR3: TGTGCCAGCAGCTTGCGGCAGGGGGTTAGCACAGATACGCAGTATTTT. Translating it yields CASSLRQGVSTDTQYF.

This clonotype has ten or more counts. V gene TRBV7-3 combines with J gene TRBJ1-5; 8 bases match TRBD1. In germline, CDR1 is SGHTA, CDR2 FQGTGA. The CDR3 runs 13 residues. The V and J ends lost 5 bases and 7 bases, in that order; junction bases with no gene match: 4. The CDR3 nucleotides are TGTGCCAGCAGCCAGGGGGCTTACCAGCCCCAGCATTTT. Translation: CASSQGAYQPQHF.

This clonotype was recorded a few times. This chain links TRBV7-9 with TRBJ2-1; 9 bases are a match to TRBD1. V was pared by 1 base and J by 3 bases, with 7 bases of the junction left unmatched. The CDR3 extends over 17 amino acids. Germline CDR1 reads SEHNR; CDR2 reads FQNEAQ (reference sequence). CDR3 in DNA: TGTGCCAGCAGCTTAGTCGGGACAGGGCACGACTACAATGAGCAGTTCTTC. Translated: CASSLVGTGHDYNEQFF. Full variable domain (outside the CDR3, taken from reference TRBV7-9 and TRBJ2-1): DTGVSQNPRHKITKRGQNVTFRCDPISEHNRLYWYRQTLGQGPEFLTYFQNEAQLEKSRLLSDRFSAERPKGSFSTLEIQRTEQGDSAMYLCASSLVGTGHDYNEQFFGPGTRLTVL.

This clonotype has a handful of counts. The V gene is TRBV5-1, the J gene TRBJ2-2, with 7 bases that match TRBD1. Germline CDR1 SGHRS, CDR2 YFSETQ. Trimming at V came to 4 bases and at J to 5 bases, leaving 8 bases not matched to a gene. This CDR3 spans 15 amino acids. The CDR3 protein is CASSVGQAQTGELFF. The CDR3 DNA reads TGCGCCAGCAGCGTCGGACAGGCCCAGACCGGGGAGCTGTTTTTT.

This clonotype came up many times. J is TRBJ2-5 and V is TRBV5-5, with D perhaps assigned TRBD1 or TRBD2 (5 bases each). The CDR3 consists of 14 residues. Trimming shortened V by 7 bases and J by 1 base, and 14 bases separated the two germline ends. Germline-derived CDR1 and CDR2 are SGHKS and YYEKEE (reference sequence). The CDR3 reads CASAPGTSQETQYF. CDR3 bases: TGTGCCAGCGCTCCGGGGACCTCCCAAGAGACCCAGTACTTC.